The entry below describes one T cell receptor (beta chain). Original processing methods: Cell counts per sample came from amplifying reference gene primers. Here immunoSEQ multiplex PCR was the method, and the copy in TCRdb shows in-frame clones only, minus some. Clonal size and the V and J genes are those of that table, whereas D and trimming came from the DNA. This table has roughly 160,000 clones, 70% to 90% appearing once. This entry belongs to a study of blood T cell repertoires in COVID-19. Study in general: There were acute and convalescent COVID-19 samples, and they came from the United States, Italy and Spain. PBMCs, B-cell-depleted T cells, or T cells were the source of the cDNA or gDNA that made up the material.

Germline assignment: CDR1 LNHDA and CDR2 SQIVND (reference sequence). CDR3 length: 14 residues. V lost 7 bases to trimming and J lost 1 base, with 11 bases between them. What was sequenced was peripheral blood. This clonotype originated in a woman in her forties or fifties with COVID-19, enrolled during active disease. This sequence joins TRBV19 and TRBJ2-1; a possible D gene is TRBD2 (6 bases). The CDR3 here is CASTRDSSYNEQFF. CDR3 coding DNA: TGTGCCAGTACTCGGGACTCTTCCTACAATGAGCAGTTCTTC.